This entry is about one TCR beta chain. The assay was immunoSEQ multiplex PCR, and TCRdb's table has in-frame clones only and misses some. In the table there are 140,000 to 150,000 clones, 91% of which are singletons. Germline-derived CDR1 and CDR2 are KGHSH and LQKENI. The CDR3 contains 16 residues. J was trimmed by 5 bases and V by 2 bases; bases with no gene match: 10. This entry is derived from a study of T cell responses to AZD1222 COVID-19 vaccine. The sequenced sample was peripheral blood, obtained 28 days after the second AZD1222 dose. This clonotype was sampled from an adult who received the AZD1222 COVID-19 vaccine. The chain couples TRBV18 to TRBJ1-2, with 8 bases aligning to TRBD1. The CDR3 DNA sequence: TGTGCCAGCTCACCAGCCCTCGGACAGGGTAGATATGGCTACACCTTC. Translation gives CASSPALGQGRYGYTF.